This T cell receptor beta chain comes out of a study of T cells in Graves' hyperthyroidism and ophthalmopathy. In the study overall: It was at initial diagnosis, before any treatment, that peripheral blood was collected.

The germline V gene encodes CDR1 KGHDR and CDR2 SFDVKD. The CDR3 consists of 15 residues. Germline trimming cut 0 bases from V and 10 bases from J; bases unmatched to any gene: 6. There were TCR beta CDR3 regions amplified from RNA transcripts. In the first-round RT-PCR of the TCR CDR3, the HTBI primer set was used. TCRdb fed the multiplex PCR reads into MiXCR, producing one record per CDR3 protein. The sample shows about 330,000 distinct CDR3 sequences, approximately 15% of them seen only once. The study, taken as a whole, reports: By a 13 V-J model, ophthalmopathy was set apart from stable hyperthyroidism.

Individuals with ophthalmopathy presented a Clinical Activity Score of at least 3, a NOSPECS grade of at least 4 and a duration under 3 months. Uncontrolled infection, other autoimmune disease, pregnancy or lactation disqualified patients from enrolment. This clonotype has only a few counts. The antigen is not known. The V call is TRBV24-1, the J call TRBJ2-1; 9 nucleotides line up with TRBD1. The clonotype originates from a woman aged 40 to 55 with Graves' ophthalmopathy. The sample consisted of blood. DNA of the CDR3: TGTGCCACCAGTGATTTGGGGACAGGGATTCGGGAGCAGTTCTTC. Amino acids: CATSDLGTGIREQFF.